The 13 T cell receptor beta chains below all came from one sample that was sequenced in a study of beta chain features in type 1 diabetes. Their antigens are not known. Since all of the isolated RNA was reverse transcribed, expressed TCRB transcripts were what got sequenced. The table came from immunoSEQ multiplex PCR; TCRdb's copy has only in-frame clones and leaves some out. The sample carries about 740,000 clones, 10% to 15% recorded once. General study points: Shorter TCRB CDR3s, moderately but significantly so, were found in Type 1 diabetes patients in all four CD4+ subsets.

Sequencing was done on a sample of naive CD4+ T cells from blood. The receptors come from a man aged 18-30 years with type 1 diabetes.

This clone was counted a few times. The rearrangement joins TRBV5-1 to TRBJ2-3; perhaps TRBD2 as D (5 bases). CDR1 is SGHRS and CDR2 is YFSETQ in the germline V gene. The CDR3 is 15 amino acids. V was clipped by 4 bases and J by 0 bases, with 12 bases between them. The CDR3 nucleotides read TGCGCCAGCAGCCCCGCCGGACTTAGCACAGATACGCAGTATTTT. Amino acid sequence: CASSPAGLSTDTQYF.

This clone showed up just a few times. J is TRBJ1-2 and V is TRBV6-5, with 7 bases aligning to TRBD1. The CDR3 spans 13 residues. Trimming removed 2 bases from V and 8 bases from J; junction bases left unmatched: 5. From germline, CDR1 is MNHEY and CDR2 SVGAGI. The CDR3 is CASSYEGARGYTF. The DNA for the CDR3 is TGTGCCAGCAGTTACGAGGGGGCCAGGGGCTACACCTTC.

Regarding this clone: The sample contains more than one DNA sequence encoding this CDR3. The genes are TRBV18 and TRBJ2-5; no clear D gene. Trimming left V 6 bases short and J 2 bases short, with 4 bases between. Per germline, CDR1 KGHSH and CDR2 LQKENI. The CDR3 is made up of 11 amino acids. The CDR3 coding sequence is TGTGCCAGCTCCGGACAAGAGACCCAGTACTTC. Translation gives CASSGQETQYF. The variable domain in full, completed from reference TRBV18 and TRBJ2-5, reads NAGVMQNPRHLVRRRGQEARLRCSPMKGHSHVYWYRQLPEEGLKFMVYLQKENIIDESGMPKERFSAEFPKEGPSILRIQQVVRGDSAAYFCASSGQETQYFGPGTRLLVL.

The chain joins TRBV5-1 to TRBJ2-3, with TRBD1 identical over 7 bases. The CDR3 runs 17 residues. Germline-derived CDR1 and CDR2 are SGHRS and YFSETQ. J was trimmed by 6 bases and V by 6 bases; bases with no gene match: 19. CDR3 DNA sequence: TGCGCCAGCAAAGAGGGGGCGTTGGGATCGGTATTGGATACGCAGTATTTT. Its protein is CASKEGALGSVLDTQYF. The full variable domain, in which reference TRBV5-1 and TRBJ2-3 provide the parts outside the CDR3, is KAGVTQTPRYLIKTRGQQVTLSCSPISGHRSVSWYQQTPGQGLQFLFEYFSETQRNKGNFPGRFSGRQFSNSRSEMNVSTLELGDSALYLCASKEGALGSVLDTQYFGPGTRLTVL.

This clone was detected once. The CDR3 nucleotides read TGCGCCAGCAGCCGCTCGGGACAGGACACAGATACGCAGTATTTT. Its translation is CASSRSGQDTDTQYF. This chain joins TRBV5-1 and TRBJ2-3, with 8 nucleotides matching TRBD1. The CDR3 is 15 amino acids. V lost 4 bases to trimming and J lost 2 bases; unmatched junction nucleotides: 6. The germline CDR1 and CDR2 sequences are SGHRS and YFSETQ.

The rearrangement joins TRBV19 to TRBJ2-3; no clear D. Germline V gene data show CDR1 as LNHDA and CDR2 as SQIVND (reference sequence). Trimming cost V 5 bases and J 0 bases, with 18 bases left between them. The CDR3 spans 17 residues. CDR3 sequence (DNA): TGTGCCAGTAGTGCCCGGCGTGGATGGGGTAGCACAGATACGCAGTATTTT. This codes for CASSARRGWGSTDTQYF.

This clone came up a few times. The V and J genes are TRBV29-1 and TRBJ2-7, with D perhaps TRBD1 (6 bases). Trimming took 5 bases from V and 5 from J, leaving 10 bases between them. This CDR3 has 11 residues. CDR1 is SQVTM, CDR2 ANQGSEA, per germline. The chain's CDR3 is CSVYTGNEQYF. The CDR3 DNA reads as TGCAGCGTTTACACAGGGAACGAGCAGTACTTC.

The rearrangement joins TRBV4-1 to TRBJ2-1; 8 bases are shared with TRBD1. J gave up 0 bases and V 4 bases, and 5 bases lay outside the gene matches. CDR1 and CDR2 (germline): MGHRA, YSYEKL. The CDR3 sequence is 16 residues long. CDR3 DNA sequence: TGCGCCAGCAGCCGGGGAGGACAGGGCTCCTACAATGAGCAGTTCTTC. This sequence encodes CASSRGGQGSYNEQFF.

This clone was recorded a few times. V usage is TRBV18 and J usage is TRBJ2-3; the D is unclear. CDR1 and CDR2 from the germline V gene are KGHSH and LQKENI. Trimming shortened V by 2 bases and J by 8 bases, and 17 bases separated the two germline ends. The CDR3 covers 15 residues. In nucleotides, the CDR3 is TGTGCCAGCTCACCAGAAATTGTCAGTAGTCGTACGCAGTATTTT. This translates into CASSPEIVSSRTQYF.

The J gene is TRBJ1-5, the V gene TRBV30; TRBD1 matches at 10 bases. V gave up 0 bases and J gave up 9 bases; unmatched junction bases: 17. The CDR3 is 18 amino acids. CDR1 and CDR2 from the germline V gene are GTSNPN and SVGIG (reference sequence). The CDR3 here is CAWSVESGTGVSLGPQHF. In DNA, the CDR3 is TGTGCCTGGAGTGTAGAGTCCGGGACAGGGGTTTCCTTAGGGCCCCAGCATTTT.

This clone was recorded a few times. This sequence joins TRBV27 and TRBJ1-2; TRBD1 matches 9 bases. The CDR3 length is 14 residues. Germline CDR1 MNHEY, CDR2 SMNVEV (reference sequence). With 6 bases clipped from V and 6 bases from J, the junction kept 8 bases outside the gene matches. CDR3 loop: CASSYHTGGNGYTF. The DNA of the CDR3 is TGTGCCAGCAGCTACCACACAGGGGGCAATGGCTACACCTTC.

On this clone itself: The junction departs from germline at one end; a sequencing error may be responsible. V usage is TRBV7-9 and J usage is TRBJ1-1; D gene ambiguous. Germline CDR1 and CDR2: SEHNR and FQNEAQ (reference sequence). There are 9 residues in the CDR3. DNA of the CDR3: TGTGCCAGCAGCTCGCTGCTGGTCTTT. This sequence encodes CASSSLLVF.

This clone was counted only a few times. The rearrangement links TRBV14 to TRBJ2-1, with no clear D. CDR3 length: 12 amino acids. Germline V gene sequence: CDR1 SGHDN, CDR2 FVKESK. Trimming shortened V by 1 base and J by 12 bases, and 10 bases separated the two germline ends. The chain's CDR3 is CASSQAPTGQFF. CDR3 DNA sequence: TGTGCCAGCAGCCAAGCCCCTACGGGGCAGTTCTTC.